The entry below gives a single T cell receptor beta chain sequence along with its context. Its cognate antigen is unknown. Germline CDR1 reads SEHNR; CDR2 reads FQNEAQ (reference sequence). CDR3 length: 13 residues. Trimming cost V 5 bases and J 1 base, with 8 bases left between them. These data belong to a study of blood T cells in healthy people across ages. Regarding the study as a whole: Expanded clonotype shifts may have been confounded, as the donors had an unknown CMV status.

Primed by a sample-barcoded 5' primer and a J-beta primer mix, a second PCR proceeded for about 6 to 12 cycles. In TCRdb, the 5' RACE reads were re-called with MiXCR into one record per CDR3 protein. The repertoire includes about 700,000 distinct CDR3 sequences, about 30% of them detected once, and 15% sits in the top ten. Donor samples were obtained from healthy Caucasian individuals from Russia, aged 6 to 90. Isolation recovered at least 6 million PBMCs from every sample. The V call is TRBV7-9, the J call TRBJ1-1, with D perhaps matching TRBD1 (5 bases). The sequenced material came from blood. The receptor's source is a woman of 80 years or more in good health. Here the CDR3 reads CASSTTENTEAFF. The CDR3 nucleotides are TGTGCCAGCAGCACGACAGAGAACACTGAAGCTTTCTTT. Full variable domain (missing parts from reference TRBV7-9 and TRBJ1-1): DTGVSQNPRHKITKRGQNVTFRCDPISEHNRLYWYRQTLGQGPEFLTYFQNEAQLEKSRLLSDRFSAERPKGSFSTLEIQRTEQGDSAMYLCASSTTENTEAFFGQGTRLTVV.